The clone carrying this T cell receptor beta chain came up a few times. Its specificity is not known. This sample stems from a study of T-cell memory formation after mild COVID-19. Study outcomes and limitations: Cross-reactive memory apparently joined, as some responding clones appeared in pre-infection memory.

Deletions cut 0 bases from V and 0 bases from J, with 12 bases between. Germline V gene lookup returns CDR1 SGHRS and CDR2 YFSETQ. The CDR3 extends over 16 amino acids. One entry per CDR3 protein, called by TCRdb with MiXCR from the 5' RACE reads. The sample lists 350,000 to 450,000 distinct CDR3 sequences, approximately 25% occurring once. The sequence was obtained from an adult woman who had mild COVID-19 (a few samples of this study predate the infection). Cell type and time point are not known. The chain couples TRBV5-1 to TRBJ1-1; D is possibly TRBD1 (6 bases). The sample was PBMCs or a T cell subset sorted from them (not recorded which). The CDR3 loop reads CASSLVPGAMNTEAFF. DNA for the CDR3: TGCGCCAGCAGCTTGGTGCCAGGGGCCATGAACACTGAAGCTTTCTTT.